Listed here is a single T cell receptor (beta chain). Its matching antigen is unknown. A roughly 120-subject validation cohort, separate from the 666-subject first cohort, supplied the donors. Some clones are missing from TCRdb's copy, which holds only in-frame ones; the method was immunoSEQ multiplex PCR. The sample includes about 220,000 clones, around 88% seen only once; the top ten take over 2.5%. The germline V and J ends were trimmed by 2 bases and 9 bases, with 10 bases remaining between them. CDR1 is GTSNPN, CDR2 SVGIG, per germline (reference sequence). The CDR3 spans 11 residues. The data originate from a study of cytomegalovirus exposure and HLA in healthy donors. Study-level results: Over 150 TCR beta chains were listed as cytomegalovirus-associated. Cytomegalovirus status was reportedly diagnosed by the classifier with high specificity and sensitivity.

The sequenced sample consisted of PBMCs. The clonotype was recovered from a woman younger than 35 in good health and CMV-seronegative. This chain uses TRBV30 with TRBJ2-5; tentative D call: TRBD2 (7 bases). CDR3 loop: CAWSLGGPQYF. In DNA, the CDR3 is TGTGCCTGGAGTCTGGGGGGGCCCCAGTACTTC.